This TCR beta chain is drawn from a study of T cell changes during pregnancy in multiple sclerosis. TCRdb's copy holds only in-frame clones and misses some; the assay was immunoSEQ multiplex PCR. The sample carries tens of thousands of clones, around 92% recorded once. V trimming: 2 bases; J trimming: 6 bases; junction bases outside the gene matches: 3. Germline CDR1 MNHEY, CDR2 SMNVEV (reference sequence). The CDR3 is 15 amino acids. The TCR was taken from a female donor in good health, enrolled as a control in a pregnancy study. The V call is TRBV27, the J call TRBJ2-1; 11 bases fit TRBD2. The specimen was peripheral blood, collected in the second trimester of pregnancy. In nucleotides, the CDR3 is TGTGCCAGCAGTTTACGACTAGCGGGATTCAATGAGCAGTTCTTC. Its protein is CASSLRLAGFNEQFF.